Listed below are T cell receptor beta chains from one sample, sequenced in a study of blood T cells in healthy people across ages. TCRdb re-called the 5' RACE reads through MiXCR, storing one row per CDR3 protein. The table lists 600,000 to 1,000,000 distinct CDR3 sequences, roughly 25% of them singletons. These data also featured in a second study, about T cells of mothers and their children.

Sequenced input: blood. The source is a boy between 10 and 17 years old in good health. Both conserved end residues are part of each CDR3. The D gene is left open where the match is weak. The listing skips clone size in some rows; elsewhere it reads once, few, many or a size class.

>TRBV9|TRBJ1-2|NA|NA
TGTGCCAGCAGCGTAGTCGGGGCGCGGGGCTACACCTTC
CASSVVGARGYTF
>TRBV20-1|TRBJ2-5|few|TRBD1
TGCAGTGCTAGAGTAAGGCCCGGACAGGCCCAAGAGACCCAGTACTTC
CSARVRPGQAQETQYF
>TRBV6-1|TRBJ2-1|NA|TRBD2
TGTGCCAACACCACGCTAGCGGGAGTAGTATCGTGGTACAATGAGCAGTTCTTC
CANTTLAGVVSWYNEQFF
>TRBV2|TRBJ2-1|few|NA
TGTGCCAGCAGGCTTTCGACAGAGAACAATGAGCAGTTCTTC
CASRLSTENNEQFF
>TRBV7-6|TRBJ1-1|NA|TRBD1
TGTGCCAGCACAACAGGGGAGGGCACTGAAGCTTTCTTT
CASTTGEGTEAFF
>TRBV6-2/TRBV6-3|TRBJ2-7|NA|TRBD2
TGTGCCAGCAGTCGACTAGCGGGAGGACCATCAGAGCAGTACTTC
CASSRLAGGPSEQYF
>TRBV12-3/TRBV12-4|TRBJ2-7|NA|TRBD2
TGTGCCAGCAGTTTTGTAGCGGGAGGGGTTTACGAGCAGTACTTC
CASSFVAGGVYEQYF
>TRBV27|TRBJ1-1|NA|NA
TGTGCCAGCAGTTATCTGCGGGGCACTGAAGCTTTCTTT
CASSYLRGTEAFF
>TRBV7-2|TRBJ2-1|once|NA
TGTGCCAGCAGCTTACTTCTGAGCAATGAGCAGTTCTTC
CASSLLLSNEQFF
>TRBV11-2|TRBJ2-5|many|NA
TGTGCCAGCAGACATCAAGAGACCCAGTACTTC
CASRHQETQYF
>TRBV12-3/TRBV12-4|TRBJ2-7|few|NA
TGTGCCAGCAGTTTAGCTAGGAGCAGGGAGACCTACGAGCAGTACTTC
CASSLARSRETYEQYF
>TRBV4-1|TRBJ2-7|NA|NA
TGCGCCAGCAGCCTTCGACTGCTAGCTCGTAACGAGCAGTACTTC
CASSLRLLARNEQYF
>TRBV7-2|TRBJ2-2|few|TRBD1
TGTGCCAGCAGCTTAGGGAGGGTGCAGGGGGCAATCGGGGAGCTGTTTTTT
CASSLGRVQGAIGELFF
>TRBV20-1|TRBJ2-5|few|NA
TGCAGTGCTAGAGATCTGGGGCCGACCCAAGAGACCCAGTACTTC
CSARDLGPTQETQYF
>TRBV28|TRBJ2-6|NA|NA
TGTGCCAGCACCGGGCAGGGGGGACCTGGGGCCAACGTCCTGACTTTC
CASTGQGGPGANVLTF
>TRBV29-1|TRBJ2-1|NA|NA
TGCAGCGTTGGGCGAGGGAGTAATGAGCAGTTCTTC
CSVGRGSNEQFF
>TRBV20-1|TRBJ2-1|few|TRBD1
TGCAGTGCTAGAGATCAGGGGGCGGGTCGTAATGAGCAGTTCTTC
CSARDQGAGRNEQFF
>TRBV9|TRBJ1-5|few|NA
TGTGTCAGCAGCGTAGATTTGGATCAGCCCCAGCATTTT
CVSSVDLDQPQHF
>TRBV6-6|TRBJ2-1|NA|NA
TGTGCCAGCAGTTATTTATCCCCAGGGAGGTACAATGAGCAGTTCTTC
CASSYLSPGRYNEQFF
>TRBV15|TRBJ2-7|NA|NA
TGTGCCACCAGCAGAATGACAGGTTCCTACGAGCAGTACTTC
CATSRMTGSYEQYF
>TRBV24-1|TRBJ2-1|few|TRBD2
TGTGCCACCAGTGATGAGTACGGACTAGCGGGAGCGATGGGGCAGTTCTTC
CATSDEYGLAGAMGQFF
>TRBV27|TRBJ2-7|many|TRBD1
TGTGCCAGCAGTTTACAGGGGGCCTCCTACGAGCAGTACTTC
CASSLQGASYEQYF
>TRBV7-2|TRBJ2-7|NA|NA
TGTGCCAGCAGCTTAGTTTTCGAAGGGGGGGGGTCCTACGAGCAGTACTTC
CASSLVFEGGGSYEQYF
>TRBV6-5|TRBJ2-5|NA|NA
TGTGCCAGCGGGCTTGGGGATGGTGAGACCCAGTACTTC
CASGLGDGETQYF
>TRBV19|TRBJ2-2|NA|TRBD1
TGTGCCAGTAATGAACAGGGGGCCTCCGGGGAGCTGTTTTTT
CASNEQGASGELFF
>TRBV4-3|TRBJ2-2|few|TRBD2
TGCGCCAGCAGCCAAGAACCGAGCGGGGGTACCGGGGAGCTGTTTTTT
CASSQEPSGGTGELFF
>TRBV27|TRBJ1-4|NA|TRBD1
TGTGCCAGCAGTTTAATGGGACAGGGGGGAATGGCGACTAATGAAAAACTGTTTTTT
CASSLMGQGGMATNEKLFF
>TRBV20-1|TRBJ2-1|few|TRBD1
TGCAGTGCTAGAGGACAGGGGGAGTGGTACAATGAGCAGTTCTTC
CSARGQGEWYNEQFF
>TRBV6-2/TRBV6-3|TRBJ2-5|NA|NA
TGTGCCATCGCCGGGACGGATACCTACGAGCTGTACTTC
CAIAGTDTYELYF
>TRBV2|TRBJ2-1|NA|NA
TGTGCCAGCAGTGACGAAGGCAGGGATACCGATGAGCAGTTCTTC
CASSDEGRDTDEQFF
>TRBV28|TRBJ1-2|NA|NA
TGTGCCAGCAGCACTGATACGGACGGCGACTATGGCTACACCTTC
CASSTDTDGDYGYTF
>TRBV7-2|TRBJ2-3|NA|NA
TGTGCCAGCAGCTCGCTCGACGAAACAGATACGCAGTATTTT
CASSSLDETDTQYF
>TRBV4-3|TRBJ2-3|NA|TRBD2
TGCACCAGCAGCCAGGAAGCGGGGGGCGGCACAGATACGCAGTATTTT
CTSSQEAGGGTDTQYF
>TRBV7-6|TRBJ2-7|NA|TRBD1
TGTGCCAGCAGCAAACAGGGGGCGTTGGAGGACGAGCAGTACTTC
CASSKQGALEDEQYF
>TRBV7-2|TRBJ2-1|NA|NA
TGTGCCAGCAGTTTAATAGGCGGGGTTAATGAGCAGTTCTTC
CASSLIGGVNEQFF
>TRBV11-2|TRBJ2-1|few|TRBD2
TGTGCCAGCAGCTTAGATGCGACTAGCCTGGTTAAGTTCTTC
CASSLDATSLVKFF
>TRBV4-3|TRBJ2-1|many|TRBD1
TGCGCCAGCAGCCCGGGACAGGGTAAAAGGAATGAGCAGTTCTTC
CASSPGQGKRNEQFF
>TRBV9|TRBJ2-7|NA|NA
TGTGCCAGCAGCCCATTCTCACTCGGACGGGATGCATGGAACGAGCAGTACTTC
CASSPFSLGRDAWNEQYF
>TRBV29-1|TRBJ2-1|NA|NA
TGCAGCGTTGAATACGGGGACTCCTACAATGAGCAGTTCTTC
CSVEYGDSYNEQFF
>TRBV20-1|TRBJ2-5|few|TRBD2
TGCAGTGCTAGATCCCGGGGGGGAAGAGGAGAGACCCAGTACTTC
CSARSRGGRGETQYF
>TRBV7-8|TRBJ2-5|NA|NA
TGTGCCAGCAGCTTAATCTCTAAGGCCCACCAAGAGACCCAGTACTTC
CASSLISKAHQETQYF
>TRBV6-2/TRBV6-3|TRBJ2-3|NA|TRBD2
TGTGCCAGCAGTAGCGGACTAGCGGGGCAGTATTTT
CASSSGLAGQYF
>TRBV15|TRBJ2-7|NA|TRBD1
TGTGCCACCAGCAGTCAACAGGGGTCCGCCTACGAGCAGTACTTC
CATSSQQGSAYEQYF
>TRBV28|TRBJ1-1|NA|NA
TGTGCCAGCAGTTCTCAGCGGACTGAAGCTTTCTTT
CASSSQRTEAFF
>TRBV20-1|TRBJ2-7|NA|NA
TGCAGTGCTAGAGGTGACAGAGAGACCTACGAGCAGTACTTC
CSARGDRETYEQYF
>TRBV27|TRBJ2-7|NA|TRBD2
TGTGCCAGCAGTCCAGGGCCCGGGACTAGCAAACACGAGCAGTACTTC
CASSPGPGTSKHEQYF
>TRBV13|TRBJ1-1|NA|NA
TGTGCCAGCAGCTCCCTTAGGGCTGAAGCTTTCTTT
CASSSLRAEAFF
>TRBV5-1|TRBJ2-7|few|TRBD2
TGCGCCAGCAGCCGAACTAGCGGGTACCCTGACGAGCAGTACTTC
CASSRTSGYPDEQYF
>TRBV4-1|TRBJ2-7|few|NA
TGCGCCAGCAGCCAAGTTTCTGCTAGTAACTACGAGCAGTACTTC
CASSQVSASNYEQYF
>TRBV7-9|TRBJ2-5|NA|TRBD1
TGTGCCAGCAGCTTAAATCCCTGGGACAGGTACCAAGAGACCCAGTACTTC
CASSLNPWDRYQETQYF
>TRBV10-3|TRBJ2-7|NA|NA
TGTGCCATCAGTGTACGACAGGAAACCTACGAGCAGTACTTC
CAISVRQETYEQYF
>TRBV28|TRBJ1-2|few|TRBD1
TGTGCCAGCAAGCTACGGGACAGGGGGGTCTATGGCTACACCTTC
CASKLRDRGVYGYTF